This T cell receptor (beta chain) stems from a study of blood T cell repertoires in COVID-19. Study summary: Spain, Italy and the United States supplied samples that represented acute and convalescent COVID-19.

Looked up from germline, CDR1 is SNHLY and CDR2 is FYNNEI. The V and J ends lost 3 bases and 4 bases respectively, with 11 bases between them. This CDR3 is 14 amino acids long. This clone has just one count. TCRdb's copy holds only in-frame clones and misses some; the assay was immunoSEQ multiplex PCR. Among over 70,000 clones listed, around 87% were seen once. This sequence joins TRBV2 and TRBJ2-3, with a tentative D call TRBD1 (5 bases). The clonotype originates from a woman of 80 years or more with active or convalescent COVID-19. Sequences were obtained from peripheral blood. CDR3 sequence: CASSDRVWSDTQYF. The CDR3 DNA reads as TGTGCCAGCAGTGACAGGGTCTGGTCAGATACGCAGTATTTT.